These 5 T cell receptor beta chains share one sample of origin, sequenced in a study of control samples from healthy donors and cancer patients. Here immunoSEQ multiplex PCR was the method, and the copy in TCRdb shows in-frame clones only, minus some. Of 100,000 to 150,000 clones listed, around 94% are singletons. The sequenced sample was PBMCs. These receptors were obtained from a man older than 75 with head and neck cancer.

J is TRBJ1-6 and V is TRBV3-1 (or the pseudogene TRBV3-2), with D tentatively TRBD1 (6 bases). The V end lost 1 base, the J end lost 11 bases, and 9 bases lay between the germline ends. The length of the CDR3 is 13 residues. Per germline, CDR1 LGHDT and CDR2 YNNKEL (reference sequence). The CDR3 spells CASSQGRGAPLHF. In DNA form, the CDR3 reads TGTGCCAGCAGCCAAGGTAGGGGGGCACCCCTCCACTTT.

The chain carries TRBV6-5 and TRBJ2-1; D remains ambiguous. The V end lost 6 bases, the J end lost 4 bases, and 4 bases lay between the germline ends. CDR1 is MNHEY, CDR2 SVGAGI, per germline. CDR3 length equals 11 residues. The CDR3 DNA reads TGTGCCAGCAGATTATACAATGAGCAGTTCTTC. Translating it yields CASRLYNEQFF.

The rearrangement uses TRBV5-6 and TRBJ1-2; no firm D call. V was pared by 0 bases and J by 5 bases, with 14 bases between. The CDR3 totals 15 residues. From germline, CDR1 is SGHDT and CDR2 YYEEEE. CDR3 DNA: TGTGCCAGCAGCTTGGTGGAGGCACTATCATATGGCTACACCTTC. Its protein product is CASSLVEALSYGYTF.

In its sample, this clone was seen once. The rearrangement links TRBV10-3 to TRBJ1-5; no definite D call. Germline CDR1 ENHRY, CDR2 SYGVKD. V lost 5 bases to trimming and J lost 4 bases, with 9 bases between them. The CDR3 extends over 13 amino acids. In DNA form, the CDR3 reads TGTGCCATCAGTACCTCCGTTAATCAGCCCCAGCATTTT. Its translation: CAISTSVNQPQHF.

The J gene is TRBJ2-1, the V gene TRBV7-9, with TRBD2 matching over 12 bases. V gave up 5 bases and J gave up 6 bases; unmatched junction bases: 5. Germline lookup yields CDR1 SEHNR and CDR2 FQNEAQ (reference sequence). The CDR3 consists of 15 residues. CDR3 bases: TGTGCCAGCAGCCCCCGGACTAGCGGGGTCAATGAGCAGTTCTTC. Translation gives CASSPRTSGVNEQFF.